This passage covers 30 T cell receptor beta chains from one sample sequenced in a study of blood T cell repertoires in COVID-19. The table came from immunoSEQ multiplex PCR; TCRdb's copy has only in-frame clones and leaves some out. Here the sample spans around 170,000 clones, 83% being singletons. Sequencing was done on a sample of peripheral blood. The receptors come from a woman between 40 and 50 years old with acute or convalescent COVID-19.

The chain combines TRBV7-2 with TRBJ1-3, with 7 bases identical to TRBD1. Germline values: CDR1 SGHTA, CDR2 FQGNSA. The CDR3 is made up of 12 amino acids. Trimming took 4 bases from V and 9 from J; bases not matched to a gene: 3. This CDR3 is CASSSQGGTIYF. In DNA, the CDR3 is TGTGCCAGCAGCTCGCAGGGGGGCACCATATATTTT.

The chain links TRBV5-4 to TRBJ2-3; 10 bases agree with TRBD2. The V gene's germline CDR1 is SGHNT and CDR2 YYREEE (reference sequence). The CDR3 covers 19 residues. Trimming at V came to 3 bases and at J to 1 base, leaving 14 bases not matched to a gene. CDR3 nucleotides: TGTGCCAGCAGCTACGGACTAGCGGAGTACCGCCATGGCACAGATACGCAGTATTTT. This codes for CASSYGLAEYRHGTDTQYF.

CDR3 residues: CASSQGTGGGYGYTF. The CDR3 nucleotides are TGTGCCAGCAGCCAAGGAACAGGGGGCGGCTATGGCTACACCTTC. V usage is TRBV3-1 (or the pseudogene TRBV3-2) and J usage is TRBJ1-2; 9 nucleotides line up with TRBD1. This CDR3 is built from 15 residues. Germline CDR1 is LGHDT and CDR2 is YNNKEL (reference sequence). Losses at the gene ends were 1 base for V and 4 bases for J; bases not matched to a gene: 4.

The chain is built from TRBV28 and TRBJ1-2; D is unresolved. The CDR3 has 15 residues. The germline V gene encodes CDR1 MDHEN and CDR2 SYDVKM. The V and J ends lost 4 bases and 1 base respectively, with 13 bases between them. The CDR3 loop reads CASSSGGRYNYGYTF. The CDR3 nucleotides are TGTGCCAGCAGTTCAGGCGGGCGGTATAACTATGGCTACACCTTC.

The table lists this clone with a few counts. The chain uses TRBV27 and TRBJ2-3; 10 bases align to TRBD2. Germline CDR1 MNHEY, CDR2 SMNVEV (reference sequence). V lost 6 bases, J lost 4 bases, and 7 bases stayed unmatched. The CDR3 has 15 amino acids. The CDR3 reads CASSPGTSASDTQYF. The CDR3, as DNA: TGTGCCAGCAGCCCCGGGACTAGCGCCTCAGATACGCAGTATTTT.

This chain links TRBV10-1 with TRBJ1-1; D possibly corresponds to TRBD1 (6 bases). From germline, CDR1 is WNHNN and CDR2 SYGVQD (reference sequence). The CDR3 runs to 12 residues. The germline V and J ends were trimmed by 6 bases and 9 bases, with 14 bases remaining between them. CDR3 residues: CASSPGQTKAFF. For the CDR3, the DNA is TGCGCCAGCAGCCCTGGACAGACAAAAGCTTTCTTT.

The rearrangement joins TRBV19 to TRBJ1-1, with TRBD1 matching over 7 bases. The V gene's germline CDR1 is LNHDA and CDR2 SQIVND (reference sequence). The CDR3 sequence is 14 residues long. V shed 4 bases and J 6 bases; nucleotides not matched to a gene: 8. The DNA of the CDR3 is TGTGCCAGTAGTACTAGACAGGGTCGGGCTGAAGCTTTCTTT. It codes for CASSTRQGRAEAFF.

The V call is TRBV24-1, the J call TRBJ2-1, with 8 positions matching TRBD1. There are 15 residues in the CDR3. V lost 3 bases and J lost 6; bases outside the gene matches: 6. The V gene's germline CDR1 is KGHDR and CDR2 SFDVKD. The CDR3 bases are TGTGCCACCAGTGATCTCGGGACAGGTGTCAATGAGCAGTTCTTC. This sequence encodes CATSDLGTGVNEQFF.

The genes are TRBV5-1 and TRBJ2-2; D is uncertain. Trimming removed 5 bases at V and 0 bases at J, with 8 bases between. CDR1 is SGHRS and CDR2 is YFSETQ in the germline V gene. CDR3 size: 14 residues. CDR3 sequence: CASSVRSNTGELFF. CDR3 in DNA: TGCGCCAGCAGTGTCAGATCGAACACCGGGGAGCTGTTTTTT. Based on the CDR3 plus reference TRBV5-1 and TRBJ2-2, the full variable domain is KAGVTQTPRYLIKTRGQQVTLSCSPISGHRSVSWYQQTPGQGLQFLFEYFSETQRNKGNFPGRFSGRQFSNSRSEMNVSTLELGDSALYLCASSVRSNTGELFFGEGSRLTVL.

The J gene is TRBJ2-2, the V gene TRBV7-9, with D perhaps TRBD2 (6 bases). Germline CDR1 is SEHNR and CDR2 is FQNEAQ (reference sequence). V gave up 6 bases and J gave up 6 bases, with 8 bases separating them. The CDR3 totals 12 residues. The CDR3 spells CASRWGAGELFF. The CDR3 DNA follows: TGTGCCAGCAGATGGGGGGCCGGGGAGCTGTTTTTT.

The chain employs TRBV4-1 and TRBJ2-1; TRBD1 agrees at 7 bases. Germline loops: CDR1 MGHRA, CDR2 YSYEKL. The CDR3 is 17 residues long. V dropped 1 base and J dropped 7; count of bases not matched to a gene: 13. The chain's CDR3 is CASSQGAPTGRRNEQFF. The CDR3 DNA is TGCGCCAGCAGCCAAGGGGCCCCGACAGGGAGACGAAATGAGCAGTTCTTC.

In DNA, the CDR3 is TGTGCCAGCAGTGAAGGGGGGCAGGGGACTGAAGCTTTCTTT. Protein product: CASSEGGQGTEAFF. J is TRBJ1-1 and V is TRBV6-1; D may be TRBD1 (6 bases). Germline V lookup: CDR1 MNHNS, CDR2 SASEGT. The germline V and J ends were trimmed by 1 base and 5 bases, with 11 bases remaining between them. This CDR3 is built from 14 residues.

This chain connects TRBV19 to TRBJ1-2; D possibly corresponds to TRBD1 (6 bases). Looked up from germline, CDR1 is LNHDA and CDR2 is SQIVND (reference sequence). The V end was cut by 6 bases, the J end by 8 bases, with 16 bases between. The CDR3 is 13 residues long. CDR3 amino acids: CASRQQGDGGYTF. In DNA form, the CDR3 reads TGTGCCAGTAGGCAACAGGGTGACGGCGGCTACACCTTC.

The V call is TRBV12-3 or TRBV12-4, the J call TRBJ2-3, with 7 bases aligning to TRBD2. V shed 0 bases, J shed 10 bases, and the junction held 4 bases outside the gene matches. This CDR3 spans 13 amino acids. The DNA for the CDR3 is TGTGCCAGCAGTTTAGCGGGCGGGAGCCCGCAGTATTTT. This codes for CASSLAGGSPQYF.

The sample holds one count of this clone. This sequence joins TRBV9 and TRBJ2-5, with 8 bases lining up with TRBD2. The CDR3 contains 13 residues. The germline V gene encodes CDR1 SGDLS and CDR2 YYNGEE. The V and J ends lost 3 bases and 5 bases, in that order; junction bases with no gene match: 3. The CDR3 loop is CASSAGGPETQYF. The DNA for the CDR3 is TGTGCCAGCAGCGCGGGGGGGCCGGAGACCCAGTACTTC.

The chain employs TRBV30 and TRBJ1-1, with TRBD1 as a possible D gene (5 bases). V was shortened by 0 bases and J by 4 bases, with 12 bases between the two germline ends. There are 14 residues in the CDR3. Germline loops: CDR1 GTSNPN, CDR2 SVGIG (reference sequence). The CDR3 loop is CAWSVGAGGTEAFF. The CDR3 DNA reads TGTGCCTGGAGTGTAGGAGCGGGGGGCACTGAAGCTTTCTTT.

This sequence joins TRBV2 and TRBJ1-2; tentatively, D is TRBD1 (5 bases). CDR1 SNHLY and CDR2 FYNNEI come from the germline V gene. Trimming pared 8 bases from V and 2 bases from J, leaving 15 bases between. This CDR3 comprises 14 residues. CDR3 DNA sequence: TGTGCCAGCTCTACCCAGGGACTAAACTATGGCTACACCTTC. This encodes CASSTQGLNYGYTF. Drawing the rest from reference TRBV2 and TRBJ1-2, the complete variable domain is EPEVTQTPSHQVTQMGQEVILRCVPISNHLYFYWYRQILGQKVEFLVSFYNNEISEKSEIFDDQFSVERPDGSNFTLKIRSTKLEDSAMYFCASSTQGLNYGYTFGSGTRLTVV.

V gene TRBV12-3 or TRBV12-4 combines with J gene TRBJ1-1; D possibly corresponds to TRBD1 (6 bases). The CDR3 covers 13 residues. The V gene lost 5 bases and the J gene lost 12 bases, with 19 bases spanning the gap. The CDR3 here is CASSRPGHYKSFF. The CDR3 nucleotides are TGTGCCAGCAGTCGGCCGGGACACTACAAATCTTTCTTT.

This chain connects TRBV7-6 to TRBJ1-2; a possible D gene is TRBD1 (5 bases). The CDR3 length is 16 residues. Trimming left V 1 base short and J 0 bases short, with 12 bases between. Germline-derived CDR1 and CDR2 are SGHVS and FNYEAQ. The CDR3 DNA reads as TGTGCCAGCAGCTTAGAGGGCAGGGAGGCTAACTATGGCTACACCTTC. It codes for CASSLEGREANYGYTF. Using reference TRBV7-6 and TRBJ1-2 for the parts outside the CDR3, the full variable domain is GAGVSQSPRYKVTKRGQDVALRCDPISGHVSLYWYRQALGQGPEFLTYFNYEAQQDKSGLPNDRFSAERPEGSISTLTIQRTEQRDSAMYRCASSLEGREANYGYTFGSGTRLTVV.

This chain connects TRBV18 to TRBJ2-7; tentatively, D is TRBD2 (6 bases). From germline, CDR1 is KGHSH and CDR2 LQKENI. The CDR3 is 15 residues long. V was pared by 5 bases and J by 1 base, with 15 bases between. The CDR3 DNA follows: TGTGCCAGCTCAGAACTCGGAGGGGCATCCTACGAGCAGTACTTC. Protein: CASSELGGASYEQYF.

This chain connects TRBV12-3 or TRBV12-4 to TRBJ1-4; a weak D match, TRBD1 (6 bases). The CDR3 loop spans 12 amino acids. The V and J ends lost 5 bases and 5 bases respectively, with 6 bases between them. CDR3 DNA sequence: TGTGCCAGCAGTACAGGGAATGAAAAACTGTTTTTT. It is translated as CASSTGNEKLFF.

The genes are TRBV19 and TRBJ1-3; the D is unclear. Trimming left V 11 bases short and J 4 bases short, with 6 bases between. Germline V lookup: CDR1 LNHDA, CDR2 SQIVND (reference sequence). The CDR3 is 10 amino acids. The CDR3 loop is CASFGNTIYF. CDR3 coding DNA: TGTGCCTCGTTCGGAAACACCATATATTTT. Combining the CDR3 with reference TRBV19 and TRBJ1-3 gives the whole variable domain DGGITQSPKYLFRKEGQNVTLSCEQNLNHDAMYWYRQDPGQGLRLIYYSQIVNDFQKGDIAEGYSVSREKKESFPLTVTSAQKNPTAFYLCASFGNTIYFGEGSWLTVV.

This clone was found once. The V call is TRBV18, the J call TRBJ1-5, with 8 bases that match TRBD1. Trimming at V came to 3 bases and at J to 5 bases, leaving 0 bases not matched to a gene. The germline V gene encodes CDR1 KGHSH and CDR2 LQKENI. The CDR3 sequence is 13 residues long. CDR3 nucleotides: TGTGCCAGCTCACCGGACAGGGATCAGCCCCAGCATTTT. Its translation is CASSPDRDQPQHF.

The genes are TRBV9 and TRBJ2-3; 8 bases map to TRBD2. After removal of 3 bases from V and 9 bases from J, the junction contained 0 bases not matched to a gene. The length of the CDR3 is 11 residues. Germline CDR1 SGDLS, CDR2 YYNGEE. In DNA form, the CDR3 reads TGTGCCAGCAGCGCTAGCGGGACGCAGTATTTT. Protein: CASSASGTQYF. The whole variable domain, filled in from reference TRBV9 and TRBJ2-3, reads DSGVTQTPKHLITATGQRVTLRCSPRSGDLSVYWYQQSLDQGLQFLIQYYNGEERAKGNILERFSAQQFPDLHSELNLSSLELGDSALYFCASSASGTQYFGPGTRLTVL.

The genes are TRBV6-5 and TRBJ2-5; 10 positions match TRBD1. Germline lookup yields CDR1 MNHEY and CDR2 SVGAGI. The V gene end was trimmed by 4 bases and the J gene end by 7 bases; junction bases not matched to a gene: 6. This CDR3 contains 14 residues. DNA of the CDR3: TGTGCCAGCAGTTTGATGGGACAGGGGATGACCCAGTACTTC. It is translated as CASSLMGQGMTQYF.

The chain uses TRBV7-8 and TRBJ1-4; D perhaps matches TRBD1 (5 bases). The CDR3 has 16 residues. The V end lost 3 bases, the J end lost 7 bases, and 18 bases lay between the germline ends. Germline CDR1 and CDR2: SGHVS and FQNEAQ. The CDR3 DNA sequence: TGTGCCAGCAGCTTCCGGCGGATAGGGGTTGGTGAAAAACTGTTTTTT. As protein: CASSFRRIGVGEKLFF. The variable domain in full, completed from reference TRBV7-8 and TRBJ1-4, reads GAGVSQSPRYKVAKRGQDVALRCDPISGHVSLFWYQQALGQGPEFLTYFQNEAQLDKSGLPSDRFFAERPEGSVSTLKIQRTQQEDSAVYLCASSFRRIGVGEKLFFGSGTQLSVL.

This chain joins TRBV7-2 and TRBJ1-3, with 11 positions matching TRBD1. The CDR3 covers 16 residues. In germline, CDR1 is SGHTA, CDR2 FQGNSA. Trimming at V came to 5 bases and at J to 0 bases, leaving 3 bases not matched to a gene. CDR3: CASSGGTGGSGNTIYF. The DNA of the CDR3 is TGTGCCAGCAGCGGGGGGACAGGGGGCTCTGGAAACACCATATATTTT.

V gene TRBV5-1 combines with J gene TRBJ1-1; no clear D gene. Germline CDR1 SGHRS, CDR2 YFSETQ. Trimming stripped 3 bases from V and 7 bases from J, with 16 bases between. This CDR3 contains 14 residues. For the CDR3, the DNA is TGCGCCAGCAGCTCGGTGACGGGGATGCGTGAAGCTTTCTTT. It encodes CASSSVTGMREAFF.

The chain carries TRBV3-1 (or the pseudogene TRBV3-2) and TRBJ1-2, with a weak D call TRBD1 (6 bases). The V and J ends lost 6 bases and 1 base respectively, with 24 bases between them. This CDR3 has 18 residues. Germline V gives CDR1 LGHDT, CDR2 YNNKEL (reference sequence). This chain's CDR3 is CASSPLMRGAAFNYGYTF. CDR3 nucleotides: TGTGCCAGCAGTCCCCTCATGCGGGGGGCAGCGTTTAACTATGGCTACACCTTC.

V gene TRBV28 combines with J gene TRBJ2-7; D not certain. V gave up 5 bases and J gave up 7 bases, with 9 bases separating them. The CDR3 length is 11 residues. Germline lookup yields CDR1 MDHEN and CDR2 SYDVKM. The DNA of the CDR3 is TGTGCCAGCAGTCAACAGATGGAGCAGTACTTC. It encodes CASSQQMEQYF.